The clone carrying this TCR beta chain was counted a few times. Its antigen remains unidentified. By 5'RACE template switching, TCR cDNA was produced, with a universal primer site and UMIs added in the process. TCRdb ran MiXCR on the 5' RACE reads and lists one entry per CDR3 protein. The profile shows hundreds of thousands of distinct CDR3 sequences, approximately 12% of them singletons. The entry originates in a study of T cells after yellow fever vaccination. Notes on the study in general: Highly abundant clonotypes carried over from the bulk population could end up in FACS-sorted repertoires as contaminants. A weaker secondary response peaked on day 5, the primary on day 15.

This CDR3 comprises 15 residues. Trimming shortened V by 4 bases and J by 2 bases, and 14 bases separated the two germline ends. Germline V lookup: CDR1 SGDLS, CDR2 YYNGEE. This receptor was obtained from a man younger than 40 who received the YFV17D yellow fever vaccine. Material: PBMCs, obtained on the day of the yellow fever booster vaccination. The chain links TRBV9 to TRBJ2-3, with D hard to call. CDR3 coding DNA: TGTGCCAGCAGCCGGTCCCTTGGCTCCACAGATACGCAGTATTTT. Its translation is CASSRSLGSTDTQYF. Full variable domain (remainder filled in from reference TRBV9 and TRBJ2-3): DSGVTQTPKHLITATGQRVTLRCSPRSGDLSVYWYQQSLDQGLQFLIQYYNGEERAKGNILERFSAQQFPDLHSELNLSSLELGDSALYFCASSRSLGSTDTQYFGPGTRLTVL.